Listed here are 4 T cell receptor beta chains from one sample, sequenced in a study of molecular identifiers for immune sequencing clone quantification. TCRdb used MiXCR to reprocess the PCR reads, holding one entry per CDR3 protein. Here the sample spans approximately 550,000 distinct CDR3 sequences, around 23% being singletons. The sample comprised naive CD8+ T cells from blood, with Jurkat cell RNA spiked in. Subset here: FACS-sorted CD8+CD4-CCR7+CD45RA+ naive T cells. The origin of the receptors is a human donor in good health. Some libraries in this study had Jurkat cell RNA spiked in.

The CDR3 sequence is CASSVRDGLMNTEAFF. The CDR3 DNA is TGTGCCAGCAGCGTCCGGGACGGACTAATGAACACTGAAGCTTTCTTT. J is TRBJ1-1 and V is TRBV9; D possibly corresponds to TRBD1 (5 bases). Looked up from germline, CDR1 is SGDLS and CDR2 is YYNGEE. V lost 2 bases to trimming and J lost 0 bases, with 14 bases between them. The CDR3 consists of 16 residues.

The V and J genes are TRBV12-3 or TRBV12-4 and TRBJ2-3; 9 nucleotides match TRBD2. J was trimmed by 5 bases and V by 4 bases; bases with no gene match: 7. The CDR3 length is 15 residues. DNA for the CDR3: TGTGCCAGCAGTTCCGCGGCGGGGGGGGTAGATACGCAGTATTTT. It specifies CASSSAAGGVDTQYF.

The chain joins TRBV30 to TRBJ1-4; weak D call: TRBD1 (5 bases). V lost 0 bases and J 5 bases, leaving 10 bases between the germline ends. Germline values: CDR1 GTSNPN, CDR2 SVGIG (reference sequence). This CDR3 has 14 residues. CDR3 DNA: TGTGCCTGGAGTGTAGGGGCTCTGAATGAAAAACTGTTTTTT. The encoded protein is CAWSVGALNEKLFF.

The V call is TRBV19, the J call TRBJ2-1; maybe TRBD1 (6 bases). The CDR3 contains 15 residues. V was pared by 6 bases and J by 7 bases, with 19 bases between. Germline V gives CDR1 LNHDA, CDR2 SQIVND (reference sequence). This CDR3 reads CASSLGTRGLNEQFF. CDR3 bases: TGTGCCAGTAGCCTGGGAACTAGGGGGTTAAATGAGCAGTTCTTC.